Listed below are T cell receptor beta chains from one sample, sequenced in a study of blood T cells in healthy people across ages. TCRdb reprocessed the 5' RACE reads via MiXCR and lists one record per CDR3 protein. The table lists about 800,000 distinct CDR3 sequences, roughly 60% of them singletons. What was sequenced was blood. All receptors derive from a man between 25 and 39 years old in good health. Each CDR3 is given with its conserved first and last residue. Clone size appears in some rows only: once, few, many, or a class for an expanded clone.

V gene	CDR3 length	clone size	J gene	CDR3 protein
TRBV3-1	14	-	TRBJ2-3	CASSQVAGAYTQYF
TRBV7-2	15	-	TRBJ1-1	CASSTTIGTGEQAFF
TRBV5-1	18	-	TRBJ2-7	CASSSKEPGQPDSYEQYF
TRBV13	14	-	TRBJ2-3	CASSLGTQTDTQYF
TRBV6-5	13	few	-	CAIARDPLGEQYF
TRBV7-9	13	few	TRBJ1-2	CASSSDWGYGYTF
TRBV28	14	-	TRBJ2-5	CASSHRDLQETQYF
TRBV6-1	14	-	TRBJ1-5	CASQPTASNQPQHF
TRBV6-2/TRBV6-3	11	-	TRBJ2-1	CASISGSQQFF
TRBV7-9	14	-	TRBJ2-5	CASRPSGGEETQYF
TRBV10-3	14	-	TRBJ1-2	CAISESTLTSGYTF
TRBV29-1	15	-	TRBJ1-1	CSVDVDGTGVLEAFF
TRBV15	15	-	-	CATSRDVGAIETQYF
TRBV27	13	-	TRBJ1-5	CASSLGPQGPQHF
TRBV6-1	13	few	TRBJ2-7	CASGRDRFYEQYF
TRBV11-2	13	-	TRBJ2-1	CASSSSYVREQFF
TRBV29-1	10	-	TRBJ1-4	CSGWYEKLFF
TRBV12-3/TRBV12-4	15	-	TRBJ2-3	CASSSPSGGTDTQYF
TRBV6-5	14	-	TRBJ2-7	CASSSGPRLREQYF
TRBV20-1	15	-	TRBJ1-2	CSARDLAGGLDGYTF
TRBV5-1	15	few	TRBJ1-1	CASSLVAGSNTEAFF
TRBV29-1	15	-	TRBJ2-7	CSVEDRGTGVYGQYF
TRBV4-3	14	-	TRBJ2-1	CASSQVTSSDEQFF
TRBV9	15	-	-	CASSPRQGAIYEQYF
TRBV7-2	15	few	TRBJ2-7	CASSLAPEANYEQYF
TRBV7-9	15	few	TRBJ1-2	CASSSTGLRDYGYTF
TRBV20-1	14	-	TRBJ2-3	CSAKTSVGTDTQYF
TRBV19	16	-	-	CASSSPGLAGVETQYF
TRBV20-1	11	-	-	CSARWVETQYF
TRBV28	16	-	TRBJ1-1	CASSFPGQGLTTEAFF
TRBV20-1	17	-	TRBJ2-2	CSARDLGGRTHTGELFF
TRBV12-3/TRBV12-4	15	few	TRBJ2-1	CASSLPRTGDNEQFF
TRBV7-9	12	-	TRBJ1-2	CASSLFRDGYTF
TRBV2	15	-	TRBJ2-5	CASSVQGTAKETQYF
TRBV15	17	few	TRBJ2-3	CATTDYTGTPGLDTQYF
TRBV20-1	16	few	TRBJ2-6	CSARTGGQSGANVLTF
TRBV7-2	19	few	TRBJ2-6	CASSLSRQGAASGANVLTF
TRBV7-2	14	-	TRBJ1-1	CASSLTFGNTEAFF
TRBV25-1	14	-	TRBJ1-2	CASSDRARGGGYTF
TRBV5-8	15	-	-	CASSLGGIMWETQYF
TRBV20-1	13	once	TRBJ2-3	CSAGETGLDTQYF
TRBV20-1	13	-	TRBJ2-1	CSVGQGGWLEQFF
TRBV20-1	11	-	TRBJ2-5	CSARSGGEQYF
TRBV29-1	13	-	TRBJ2-3	CSVEGDSADTQYF
TRBV3-1	15	-	TRBJ2-1	CASSQDLRVDDEQFF
TRBV29-1	12	-	TRBJ1-1	CSGGDGIPEAFF
TRBV18	14	many	TRBJ2-7	CASSPDRGSYEQYF
TRBV3-1	16	-	TRBJ2-4	CASSHERDRAKNIQYF
TRBV27	13	-	TRBJ2-7	CASSCGPSPPQYF
TRBV4-2	18	-	TRBJ2-3	CASSLGASGGPATDTQYF
TRBV6-5	15	once	TRBJ2-7	CASSVASGGVYGQYF
TRBV7-7	15	once	-	CASSIRQWGGETQYF